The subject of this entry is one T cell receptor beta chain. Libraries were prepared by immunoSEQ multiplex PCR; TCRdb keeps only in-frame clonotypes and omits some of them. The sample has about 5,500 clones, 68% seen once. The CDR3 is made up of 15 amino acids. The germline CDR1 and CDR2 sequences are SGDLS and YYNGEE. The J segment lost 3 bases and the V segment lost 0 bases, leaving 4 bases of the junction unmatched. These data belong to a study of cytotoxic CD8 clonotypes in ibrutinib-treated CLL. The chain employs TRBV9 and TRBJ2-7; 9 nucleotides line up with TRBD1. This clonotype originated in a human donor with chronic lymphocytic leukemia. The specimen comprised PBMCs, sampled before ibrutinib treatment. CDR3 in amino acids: CASSVDGTGFYEQYF. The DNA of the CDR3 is TGTGCCAGCAGCGTAGACGGGACAGGGTTCTACGAGCAGTACTTC.